This T cell receptor (beta chain) came from a study of blood T cell repertoires in COVID-19. In the study overall: Samples representing acute and convalescent COVID-19 were sourced from the United States, Italy and Spain.

Original processing notes: Estimation of nucleated cell counts was performed using reference gene primer amplification. TCRdb's copy holds only in-frame clones and misses some; the assay was immunoSEQ multiplex PCR. V and J calls plus clone size are reproduced from that table; the DNA served to infer D and trimming. The repertoire holds roughly 180,000 clones, with under 85% as singletons. The germline CDR1 and CDR2 sequences are LGHDT and YNNKEL (reference sequence). The V gene lost 3 bases and the J gene lost 8 bases, with 19 bases spanning the gap. CDR3 length: 16 residues. The receptor's source is a human donor in a cohort sampled during active COVID-19. This chain joins TRBV3-1 (or the pseudogene TRBV3-2) and TRBJ1-4, with D unclear. Sequencing was done on a sample of peripheral blood. The CDR3: CASSHATGTVGEKLFF. CDR3 bases: TGTGCCAGCAGCCATGCCACCGGAACAGTGGGCGAAAAACTGTTTTTT.